This T cell receptor (beta chain) was documented in a study of response to subunit inactivated influenza vaccine. This clonotype turned up a few times. TCRdb re-called the RT-PCR reads through MiXCR, storing one row per CDR3 protein. The table records roughly 760,000 distinct CDR3 sequences, 21% of them present only once. J gave up 8 bases and V 4 bases, and 12 bases lay outside the gene matches. The CDR3 runs 16 residues. CDR1 and CDR2 from the germline V gene are LGHNA and YNFKEQ. The chain links TRBV4-2 to TRBJ1-1, with TRBD1 matching over 11 bases. The source of this sequence is a man between 45 and 60 years old who received an inactivated influenza vaccine. The sample here was PBMCs from blood, taken about 5 days after vaccination. CDR3 in DNA: TGTGCCAGCAGCCCGTCGGACAGGGGGCGCTTTGCGGAAGCTTTCTTT. Its translation: CASSPSDRGRFAEAFF.